Listed here are 5 T cell receptor beta chains from one sample, sequenced in a study of T cell responses to AZD1222 COVID-19 vaccine. The table came from immunoSEQ multiplex PCR; TCRdb's copy has only in-frame clones and leaves some out. The sample lists some 120,000 clones, around 90% seen once, with about 5.3% in the top ten. The specimen was peripheral blood, collected on day 0 of AZD1222 vaccination. The receptors originated from an adult in good health.

This chain links TRBV4-1 with TRBJ2-2, with D tentatively TRBD1 or TRBD2 (5 bases each). Trimming stripped 0 bases from V and 0 bases from J, with 11 bases between. Germline CDR1 MGHRA, CDR2 YSYEKL. CDR3 length equals 17 residues. The CDR3 protein is CASSQDQWGTNTGELFF. CDR3 sequence (DNA): TGCGCCAGCAGCCAAGATCAATGGGGGACGAACACCGGGGAGCTGTTTTTT.

This clone was counted a few times. The chain uses TRBV11-2 and TRBJ1-1; D is perhaps TRBD1 (5 bases). CDR1 and CDR2 (germline): SGHAT, FQNNGV. V gave up 5 bases and J gave up 5 bases, with 9 bases separating them. The CDR3 covers 12 residues. CDR3 nucleotide sequence: TGTGCCAGCAGCGGGGGTGCAACTGAAGCTTTCTTT. Protein sequence: CASSGGATEAFF.

The V gene is TRBV9, the J gene TRBJ2-3; TRBD2 agrees at 11 bases. Germline V gives CDR1 SGDLS, CDR2 YYNGEE. The V and J ends lost 4 bases and 8 bases, in that order; junction bases with no gene match: 3. The CDR3 is 13 amino acids. The CDR3, as DNA: TGTGCCAGCAGCAACGGACTAGCGGGTACGCAGTATTTT. This encodes CASSNGLAGTQYF.

The DNA of the CDR3 is TGCGCCAGCAGCCGAACAGGAGGACAGTTCGATTATGGCTACACCTTC. Translation gives CASSRTGGQFDYGYTF. V and J are TRBV5-1 and TRBJ1-2; perhaps TRBD1 as D (6 bases). The length of the CDR3 is 16 residues. CDR1 and CDR2 (germline): SGHRS, YFSETQ. The V end lost 4 bases, the J end lost 5 bases, and 21 bases lay between the germline ends. Drawing the rest from reference TRBV5-1 and TRBJ1-2, the complete variable domain is KAGVTQTPRYLIKTRGQQVTLSCSPISGHRSVSWYQQTPGQGLQFLFEYFSETQRNKGNFPGRFSGRQFSNSRSEMNVSTLELGDSALYLCASSRTGGQFDYGYTFGSGTRLTVV.

The chain is built from TRBV18 and TRBJ1-2, with D possibly TRBD1 on 6 matching bases. From germline, CDR1 is KGHSH and CDR2 LQKENI. V dropped 1 base and J dropped 4 bases, with 10 bases sitting between them. The CDR3 is 14 amino acids. The chain's CDR3 is CASSPQEGGYGYTF. Written as DNA, the CDR3 is TGTGCCAGCTCACCACAGGAAGGGGGCTATGGCTACACCTTC.